This TCR beta chain was sequenced for a study of blood T cell repertoires in COVID-19. How the authors handled the data: Amplified reference gene primers provided the basis for estimating nucleated cell counts. TCRdb keeps only in-frame clones here, not all; method: immunoSEQ multiplex PCR. From that table come the V and J calls and clone size; the DNA was used to work out D and trimming. The data show approximately 190,000 clones, around 86% seen once. CDR1 and CDR2 from the germline V gene are MNHNS and SASEGT. The CDR3 runs 14 residues. J lost 4 bases, V lost 7 bases, and 4 bases had no gene match.

V and J are TRBV6-1 and TRBJ2-7; 13 bases are a match to TRBD2. The source material was peripheral blood. The sequence derives from a middle-aged woman with acute or convalescent COVID-19. CDR3 sequence reads: CASNELAGGYEQYF. Here the CDR3 DNA reads TGTGCCAGCAACGAACTAGCGGGAGGGTACGAGCAGTACTTC.